This record covers a single TCR beta chain. Responders labeled with CFSE (about 200,000) were plated with about 200,000 irradiated, violet-dye-labeled stimulators. The CDR3 totals 14 residues. Germline V gene sequence: CDR1 LNHDA, CDR2 SQIVND (reference sequence). The V end was cut by 2 bases, the J end by 5 bases, with 10 bases between. Clones were sequenced by immunoSEQ multiplex PCR, and TCRdb holds only the in-frame ones, with some missing. The sample holds about 21,000 clones, approximately 40% seen once. This entry comes from a study of graft-versus-host responses after intestinal transplantation.

This TCR was sampled from a human patient who received an intestinal transplant. The sequences come from alloreactive CD8+ T cells from a mixed lymphocyte reaction culture, collected before intestinal transplant. Subset here: CFSE-low proliferating T cells sorted from roughly 6-day pre-transplant mixed lymphocyte reaction (GvH or HvG direction). The rearrangement links TRBV19 to TRBJ2-1; D is uncertain. The CDR3 region is CASSILAENNEQFF. The CDR3 region has the DNA TGTGCCAGTAGTATACTGGCGGAGAACAATGAGCAGTTCTTC.